This T cell receptor beta chain was recorded in a study of memory CD4+ T cells and cytomegalovirus serostatus. Single viable CD3+CD4+CD8-CD45RO+ cells were sorted as the memory CD4+ T cells. The repertoire was sequenced with immunoSEQ multiplex PCR; TCRdb's copy has only in-frame clones and lacks some. The sample records tens of thousands of clones, roughly four fifths being singletons. Germline loops: CDR1 MDHEN, CDR2 SYDVKM. This CDR3 spans 13 amino acids. V shed 5 bases and J shed 5 bases, with 11 bases lying between them. This sequence joins TRBV28 and TRBJ2-3, with D possibly called TRBD1 or TRBD2 (5 bases each). This clonotype was obtained from an adult in good health and CMV-seronegative. Source material: memory CD4+ T cells from blood. CDR3 coding DNA: TGTGCCAGCAGTGTCGGGGCTATAGATACGCAGTATTTT. Encoded protein: CASSVGAIDTQYF.